These T cell receptor beta chains were read from a single sample in a study of OX40 agonist ivuxolimab in advanced cancers. The protocol was immunoSEQ multiplex PCR, while the TCRdb copy is restricted to in-frame clones and leaves out a portion. The sample contains tens of thousands of clones, around 80% of which appear only once. The sequences come from CD4+ or CD8+ T cells sorted from blood, collected in a trial of the OX40 agonist ivuxolimab. All receptors come from an adult with an advanced solid tumor such as melanoma, head and neck, liver or kidney cancer. Both conserved end residues are part of each CDR3. D genes are given only for firm matches. A clone size is listed for some rows: how often the clone was seen (once, few, many), or a class if it is expanded.

.,13,.,TRBV4-3,TRBJ2-1,CASSQGGSGEQFF,TGCGCCAGCAGCCAAGGTGGTAGCGGTGAGCAGTTCTTC
.,12,TRBD1,TRBV7-9,TRBJ1-1,CASSFEGAKAFF,TGTGCCAGCAGCTTCGAGGGGGCAAAAGCTTTCTTT
.,16,.,TRBV9,TRBJ1-3,CASSETHSFSGNTIYF,TGTGCCAGCAGCGAAACCCATTCCTTCTCTGGAAACACCATATATTTT
.,13,TRBD1,TRBV28,TRBJ1-2,CASSPGDRGKSTF,TGTGCCAGCAGTCCCGGGGACAGGGGAAAGTCCACCTTC
.,21,TRBD1,TRBV5-1,TRBJ1-1,CASSFAGTGLRGGVRNTEAFF,TGCGCCAGCAGCTTTGCCGGGACAGGTCTCCGAGGGGGAGTTAGGAACACTGAAGCTTTCTTT
.,15,.,TRBV5-1,TRBJ2-3,CASSSSTGRGDTQYF,TGCGCCAGCAGCTCTTCGACAGGGCGGGGAGATACGCAGTATTTT
.,15,TRBD1,TRBV7-8,TRBJ1-2,CASSLETGFYYGYTF,TGTGCCAGCAGCTTGGAGACAGGGTTCTACTATGGCTACACCTTC
.,11,.,TRBV18,TRBJ2-5,CASSPQETQYF,TGTGCCAGCTCACCCCAAGAGACCCAGTACTTC
.,13,.,TRBV4-3,TRBJ2-5,CASSQGRGETQYF,TGCGCCAGCAGCCAAGGGAGGGGAGAGACCCAGTACTTC
.,15,TRBD1,TRBV18,TRBJ1-5,CASSPGQGSNQPQHF,TGTGCCAGCTCACCGGGACAGGGCAGCAATCAGCCCCAGCATTTT
.,14,TRBD2,TRBV7-8,TRBJ2-5,CASSPQGLAETQYF,TGTGCCAGCAGCCCTCAGGGACTAGCAGAGACCCAGTACTTC
.,16,.,TRBV28,TRBJ1-4,CASSGGGEVANEKLFF,TGTGCCAGCAGTGGCGGCGGGGAGGTAGCTAATGAAAAACTGTTTTTT
.,14,.,TRBV18,TRBJ2-5,CASSPPGNGETQYF,TGTGCCAGCTCACCACCTGGCAATGGAGAGACCCAGTACTTC
once,12,.,TRBV6-1,TRBJ2-7,CASVRPPYEQYF,TGTGCCAGCGTACGGCCTCCCTACGAGCAGTACTTC
.,15,TRBD2,TRBV28,TRBJ2-1,CASRVAGGPSPEQFF,TGTGCCAGCAGAGTAGCGGGAGGGCCCTCGCCTGAGCAGTTCTTC
.,16,TRBD1,TRBV19,TRBJ1-5,CASSDRGLRSNQPQHF,TGTGCCAGTTCGGACAGGGGGCTTAGGAGCAATCAGCCCCAGCATTTT
.,14,.,TRBV6-5,TRBJ2-7,CASSRGAGAYEQYF,TGTGCCAGCAGTAGGGGGGCAGGGGCCTACGAGCAGTACTTC
once,15,TRBD1,TRBV27,TRBJ1-1,CASSPGDRAGTEAFF,TGTGCCAGCAGTCCGGGGGACAGGGCGGGAACTGAAGCTTTCTTT